Here is one T cell receptor (beta chain) with its context. Using immunoSEQ multiplex PCR, the repertoire was profiled, and TCRdb retains in-frame clones only, with some absent. The sample holds 370,000 or so clones, over 65% seen once. These data belong to a study of blood T cell repertoires in COVID-19. With V trimmed by 5 bases and J by 9 bases, 7 bases remained unmatched. The CDR3 covers 13 residues. Germline loops: CDR1 SEHNR, CDR2 FQNEAQ (reference sequence). This TCR derives from a human donor with acute or convalescent COVID-19. The donor label of this sample is uncertain. The rearrangement uses TRBV7-9 and TRBJ2-5, with 9 positions matching TRBD2. The specimen was peripheral blood. The CDR3 bases are TGTGCCAGCAGCCTGCTCGCGGGGGGGGCCCAGTACTTC. The encoded protein is CASSLLAGGAQYF. Supplemented by reference TRBV7-9 and TRBJ2-5, the full variable domain reads DTGVSQNPRHKITKRGQNVTFRCDPISEHNRLYWYRQTLGQGPEFLTYFQNEAQLEKSRLLSDRFSAERPKGSFSTLEIQRTEQGDSAMYLCASSLLAGGAQYFGPGTRLLVL.